The present T cell receptor beta chain was sequenced within a study of Graves' ophthalmopathy and Graves' hyperthyroidism. Study-wide findings and caveats: Blood also harbored most expanded thyroid clonotypes above 0.001 frequency. Ophthalmopathy progression cases were predicted by the model with approximately 70% sensitivity and more than 72% specificity.

The PBMCs originated from roughly 9.6 ml of fresh peripheral blood. Beta-chain TCR CDR3 regions were amplified from RNA transcripts. The first round was an RT-PCR with HTBI primers, and the second round was a multiplex PCR. TCRdb recomputed calls from the multiplex PCR reads with MiXCR, one row per CDR3 protein. The top ten clones hold approximately 7% of a sample with 400,000 or so distinct CDR3 sequences, 15% of them seen once. Trimming pared 5 bases from V and 3 bases from J, leaving 13 bases between. The germline CDR1 and CDR2 sequences are SEHNR and FQNEAQ (reference sequence). The CDR3 has 14 residues. This clonotype was found many times. The antigen is not known.

The V gene is TRBV7-9, the J gene TRBJ1-1; D possibly corresponds to TRBD1 (5 bases). Input material: peripheral blood. The clonotype originates from a woman aged 18-29 years with stable Graves' hyperthyroidism. CDR3 sequence reads: CASSRGPQDTEAFF. The CDR3 DNA is TGTGCCAGCAGCCGGGGACCACAAGACACTGAAGCTTTCTTT. The full variable domain, rest sourced from reference TRBV7-9 and TRBJ1-1, is DTGVSQNPRHKITKRGQNVTFRCDPISEHNRLYWYRQTLGQGPEFLTYFQNEAQLEKSRLLSDRFSAERPKGSFSTLEIQRTEQGDSAMYLCASSRGPQDTEAFFGQGTRLTVV.